Given below is one TCR beta chain in context. Original handling: For nucleated cells, counts were estimated from reference gene primer amplification. The method was immunoSEQ multiplex PCR; TCRdb's version includes in-frame clones alone and lacks a portion of them. V, J and clone size are taken as reported in that table, and D and trimming were inferred from the DNA itself. The repertoire has more than 85,000 clones, 90% of them found once; the top ten carry 1% to 1.4%. The data were obtained in a study of blood T cell repertoires in COVID-19. Study overall: Spain, Italy and the United States supplied samples that represented acute and convalescent COVID-19. The cDNA or gDNA used as material had been derived from T cells, B-cell-depleted T cells, or PBMCs.

V shed 9 bases, J shed 3 bases, and the junction held 10 bases outside the gene matches. Germline V gives CDR1 KGHDR, CDR2 SFDVKD. This CDR3 is built from 15 residues. Sequencing input: peripheral blood. This sequence was found in a human donor in a cohort sampled during active COVID-19. V is TRBV24-1 and J is TRBJ2-7, with 10 nucleotides matching TRBD1. CDR3 sequence: CATLRDRGVVYEQYF. CDR3 nucleotides: TGTGCCACCCTCCGGGACAGGGGCGTTGTCTACGAGCAGTACTTC.